The 20 T cell receptor beta chains reported below all come from one sample, sequenced in a study of molecular identifiers for immune sequencing clone quantification. MiXCR, run by TCRdb on the PCR reads, gives a single entry per CDR3 protein. The profile shows roughly 93,000 distinct CDR3 sequences, approximately 23% of them singletons. Sequenced: naive CD8+ T cells from blood, with Jurkat cell RNA spiked in. As for subset: FACS-sorted CD8+CD4-CCR7+CD45RA+ naive T cells. The receptors originated from a human donor in good health. Some libraries in this study had Jurkat cell RNA spiked in.

This clonotype was observed many times. J is TRBJ2-3 and V is TRBV20-1, with D possibly being TRBD2 (6 bases). CDR1 is DFQATT, CDR2 SNEGSKA, per germline (reference sequence). This CDR3 comprises 14 residues. Trimming cost V 0 bases and J 5 bases, with 12 bases left between them. CDR3 sequence: CSARDLRGVDTQYF. The CDR3 bases are TGCAGTGCTAGAGATTTGCGGGGAGTAGATACGCAGTATTTT.

On this clonotype: Being one base from a much bigger clone, this may be a read error. The DNA of the CDR3 is TGTACCAGCAGCCCCCGGACAGGGTCGTACACTGAAGCTTTCTTT. The encoded protein is CTSSPRTGSYTEAFF. This chain links TRBV9 with TRBJ1-1; 8 positions agree with TRBD1. The CDR3 extends over 15 amino acids. CDR1 is SGDLS and CDR2 is YYNGEE in the germline V gene.

The V gene is TRBV2, the J gene TRBJ2-5; D gene unclear. The germline V gene has CDR1 SNHLY and CDR2 FYNNEI. CDR3 length equals 12 residues. V shed 3 bases and J shed 5 bases, with 7 bases lying between them. Written as DNA, the CDR3 is TGTGCCAGCAGTGACGATTGGGAGACCCAGTACTTC. This encodes CASSDDWETQYF.

In the case of this clonotype: This may stem from a read error, because a much larger clone lies one nucleotide away. The chain joins TRBV6-5 to TRBJ2-3, with D maybe TRBD2 (5 bases). The length of the CDR3 is 15 residues. Germline V lookup: CDR1 MNHEY, CDR2 SVGAGI. V was shortened by 7 bases and J by 1 base, with 15 bases between the two germline ends. DNA of the CDR3: TGTGCCAGCAATTATTTTCTCGGGGGCACAGATACGCAGTATTTT. This gives the protein CASNYFLGGTDTQYF.

A word on this clonotype: With a much larger clone just one base away, this may be a read error. This chain connects TRBV18 to TRBJ2-4, with 8 bases lining up with TRBD1. J was trimmed by 3 bases and V by 4 bases; bases with no gene match: 8. CDR3 length equals 16 residues. Germline loops: CDR1 KGHSH, CDR2 LQKENI. This chain's CDR3 is CASSLAVDRGKNIQYF. The CDR3 region has the DNA TGTGCCAGCTCACTAGCAGTCGACAGGGGCAAAAACATTCAGTACTTC.

At least ten counts were recorded for this clonotype. J is TRBJ2-3 and V is TRBV6-6; 7 bases are a match to TRBD2. J gave up 2 bases and V 6 bases, and 8 bases lay outside the gene matches. Germline CDR1 is MNHNY and CDR2 is SVGAGI (reference sequence). The CDR3 sequence is 15 residues long. The CDR3 sequence is CASRYTGGVTDTQYF. CDR3 DNA sequence: TGTGCCAGCAGATACACGGGGGGAGTCACAGATACGCAGTATTTT.

The rearrangement joins TRBV6-1 to TRBJ2-7, with TRBD2 as a possible D gene (5 bases). This CDR3 is 12 amino acids long. Germline-derived CDR1 and CDR2 are MNHNS and SASEGT. V was clipped by 8 bases and J by 0 bases, with 8 bases between them. CDR3 region: CASVGISYEQYF. The CDR3 DNA reads TGTGCCAGCGTCGGGATCTCCTACGAGCAGTACTTC.

Points on this clonotype: A much larger clone lies one base from this, so it may be a read error. This CDR3 reads CASSYLVAASTDTRYF. The DNA for the CDR3 is TGTGCCAGCAGTTACCTTGTAGCGGCCAGCACAGATACGCGGTATTTT. The chain joins TRBV6-5 to TRBJ2-3; weak D call: TRBD2 (6 bases). Germline V gives CDR1 MNHEY, CDR2 SVGAGI. The CDR3 length is 16 residues.

The table lists this clonotype with a few counts. It may be a read error: a sequence one base away is much more abundant. This chain links TRBV5-4 with TRBJ2-4; D possibly uses TRBD1 or TRBD2 (5 bases each). With 7 bases removed from V and 0 bases from J, the gap between germline ends came to 11 bases. The germline gives CDR1 SGHNT, CDR2 YYREEE (reference sequence). The CDR3 consists of 14 residues. The CDR3 DNA reads TGTGCCAGCTGCTCGGGGCTAGCCAAAAACATTCAGTACTTC. Translation: CASCSGLAKNIQYF.

There are many counts of this clonotype. The chain links TRBV29-1 to TRBJ2-2; D remains ambiguous. The germline CDR1 and CDR2 sequences are SQVTM and ANQGSEA. This CDR3 comprises 12 residues. The V end was cut by 4 bases, the J end by 3 bases, with 6 bases between. The DNA for the CDR3 is TGCAGCGTTGCGGGTCACACCGGGGAGCTGTTTTTT. Translated: CSVAGHTGELFF.

This clonotype was counted a few times. The genes are TRBV6-5 and TRBJ2-3; no clear D. Germline V gene data show CDR1 as MNHEY and CDR2 as SVGAGI. This CDR3 comprises 15 residues. With 2 bases removed from V and 1 base from J, the gap between germline ends came to 10 bases. In DNA form, the CDR3 reads TGTGCCAGCAGTTACGAGCGACGGGGCACAGATACGCAGTATTTT. Amino acids: CASSYERRGTDTQYF.

V usage is TRBV12-3 or TRBV12-4 and J usage is TRBJ2-7; the D gene is possibly TRBD2 (5 bases). This CDR3 is 15 amino acids long. Between the trimmed V and J ends, which lost 5 bases and 3 bases, there was a span of 17 bases. For the CDR3, the DNA is TGTGCCAGCAGTAAGTGGCCAAACGGGGACTACGAGCAGTACTTC. It codes for CASSKWPNGDYEQYF.

V is TRBV7-2 and J is TRBJ2-1, with 9 bases identical to TRBD2. Germline V lookup: CDR1 SGHTA, CDR2 FQGNSA. CDR3 length: 15 residues. J lost 8 bases, V lost 5 bases, and 10 bases had no gene match. CDR3 sequence: CASSRWRGGLDEQFF. CDR3 nucleotide sequence: TGTGCCAGCAGCCGATGGCGGGGGGGCCTGGATGAGCAGTTCTTC.

This clonotype has a count of ten or more. The V gene is TRBV7-6, the J gene TRBJ2-7; the D gene could be TRBD1 or TRBD2 (5 bases each). The germline gives CDR1 SGHVS, CDR2 FNYEAQ. The CDR3 is 15 residues long. The germline V and J ends were trimmed by 5 bases and 0 bases, with 14 bases remaining between them. This chain's CDR3 is CASSPVEGSSYEQYF. The CDR3 DNA is TGTGCCAGCAGCCCTGTAGAGGGGAGCTCCTACGAGCAGTACTTC.

This clonotype occurred many times. This rearrangement joins TRBV30 to TRBJ1-1, with a possible D match to TRBD1 (6 bases). Germline-derived CDR1 and CDR2 are GTSNPN and SVGIG (reference sequence). Trimming removed 7 bases from V and 0 bases from J, with 15 bases in between. This CDR3 is built from 14 residues. CDR3 DNA sequence: TGTGCCTACGGGCAGGGGAGATTGAACACTGAAGCTTTCTTT. Encoded protein: CAYGQGRLNTEAFF.

This clonotype came up a few times. This chain links TRBV13 with TRBJ2-5; D remains unclear. CDR1 PRHDT and CDR2 FYEKMQ come from the germline V gene (reference sequence). V lost 5 bases to trimming and J lost 2 bases, with 12 bases between them. The CDR3 totals 14 residues. The CDR3 DNA reads TGTGCCAGCAGCGGCCTGCCCCCACAAGAGACCCAGTACTTC. It encodes CASSGLPPQETQYF.

This clonotype has only a few counts. The chain combines TRBV5-5 with TRBJ1-1; D is unclear. Per the germline V gene, CDR1 is SGHKS and CDR2 is YYEKEE (reference sequence). Trimming cost V 3 bases and J 0 bases, with 9 bases left between them. The CDR3 sequence is 14 residues long. CDR3 residues: CASSSTAMNTEAFF. DNA for the CDR3: TGTGCCAGCAGCTCAACAGCAATGAACACTGAAGCTTTCTTT.

V and J are TRBV21-1 and TRBJ2-3; TRBD2 reflects the table's D call only, with no check against the DNA. TRBV21-1 is a pseudogene. The CDR3 runs 16 residues. CDR3 in amino acids: CASSKVQAGGTDTQYF. CDR3 sequence (DNA): TGTGCCAGCAGCAAAGTGCAAGCGGGAGGCACAGATACGCAGTATTTT.

As regards this clonotype: Relative to the germline gene, one junction end is altered; a read error may explain this. V and J are TRBV27 and TRBJ2-5, with 14 bases fitting TRBD2. The CDR3 length is 16 residues. Germline V gene sequence: CDR1 MNHEY, CDR2 SMNVEV (reference sequence). The CDR3 sequence is CAGSPGLAGAQETQYF. CDR3 DNA: TGTGCCGGCAGCCCGGGACTAGCGGGAGCTCAGGAGACCCAGTACTTC.

The chain carries TRBV18 and TRBJ2-1; TRBD1 agrees at 7 bases. Looked up from germline, CDR1 is KGHSH and CDR2 is LQKENI. This CDR3 has 15 residues. The V gene end was trimmed by 5 bases and the J gene end by 8 bases; junction bases not matched to a gene: 12. The DNA of the CDR3 is TGTGCCAGCTCATCACGAACCGACAGGGTTGATGAGCAGTTCTTC. It codes for CASSSRTDRVDEQFF.